What follows is one TCR beta chain and its context. Its target antigen remains unknown. Per-base qualities were not stored, and no clone one base away is much larger. Memory CD4+ T cells, defined as all CD4+ cells except CD45RA+CCR7+CD95- naive cells, were FACS-sorted on a FACSAria III to over 95% purity. Blood from healthy donors was obtained from blood donation centers in Switzerland. Total CD4+ T cells and monocytes were enriched by positive selection with CD4 and CD14 magnetic microbeads. Before sorting, CD8+, CD14+, CD16+, CD56+, CD19+ and CD25-bright cells were excluded. In two blood donors, total memory CD4+ T cells were sequenced directly ex vivo to assess in vivo expansion of bacteria-reactive clonotypes. Isolation of peripheral blood mononuclear cells from donor blood was performed with Ficoll-Paque Plus. The sample is drawn from a study of human CD4 T cells and Enterobacteriaceae (TCRdb year 2020).

The germline V gene provides CDR1 MDHEN and CDR2 SYDVKM. Including the terminal cysteine and phenylalanine, the CDR3 comprises 15 residues. The CDR3 DNA has 45 bases and is translated from base 1. For this chain, trimming is 5 bases at the V end and 0 bases at the J end, and the number of junction bases without a gene match is 3. The paper's findings and limits, for the study overall: In ex vivo samples, clonotypes with broad cross-reactivity seemed more expanded than specific clonotypes, as 11 of 19 and about 65% of the roughly 35 fell within the top 5%. The reactivity of ex vivo clonotypes was inferred solely by matching the nucleotide sequences of those clonotypes to CFSE-low cultures from the same donors.

Deep-level sequencing, with a detection sensitivity of one cell in 200,000, was applied to the ex vivo total memory CD4+ samples. Genomic DNA was extracted from cell pellets with the QIAamp DNA Micro Kit, and its quantity and purity were checked by spectrophotometry. TCR Vbeta CDR3 regions were amplified with the immunoSEQ multiplex PCR assay. Amplicons were sequenced on the Illumina HiSeq platform. Retrieved sequences were 87 nucleotides long and contained the CDR3 region. The paper's processing steps were these. A clonotype was defined as a unique productive TCR Vbeta nucleotide sequence and was quantified by productive template frequency from ImmunoSEQ Analyzer V3.0. A threshold set at the top 5th percentile of each frequency-ranked repertoire was used to define expanded clonotypes. Repertoire overlap was calculated as Chao-Jaccard using the R package fossil and displayed by nonmetric multidimensional scaling using the R package MASS. TCRdb carries this immuneACCESS record with in-frame sequences only. Its versions omit some clonotypes, under half of them owing to an unresolved V gene in the studies checked, with the rest unexplained. D and trimming were read from the DNA, whereas the V and J calls and clone size are those reported in that table. The sample includes about 25,000 clones, with 80% to 90% observed a single time. The ten largest clones represent approximately 0.96% of the sample.

The receptor's source is a human donor in good health. The sequenced sample was memory CD4+ T cells from blood. Per the publication, the cell subset or site label means: total memory CD4 T cells sorted directly ex vivo, unstimulated. The V gene is TRBV28 and the J gene is TRBJ2-7; 11 middle bases align to TRBD2. In nucleotide form, the sequence is TGTGCCAGCAGTCCAACTAGCGGGAGCTCCTACGAGCAGTACTTC. Its amino acids are CASSPTSGSSYEQYF.